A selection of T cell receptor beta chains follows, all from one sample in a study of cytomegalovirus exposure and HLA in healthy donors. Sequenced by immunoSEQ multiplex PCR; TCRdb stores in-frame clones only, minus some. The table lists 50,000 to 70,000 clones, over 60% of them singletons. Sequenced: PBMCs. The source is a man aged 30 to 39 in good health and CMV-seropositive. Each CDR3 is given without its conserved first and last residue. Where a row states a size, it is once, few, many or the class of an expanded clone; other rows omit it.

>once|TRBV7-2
ASSPRYETQNTEAF
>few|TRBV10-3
AISETGGTEAF
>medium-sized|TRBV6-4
ASSLAGGSDEQF
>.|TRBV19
ASSTTGANYGYT
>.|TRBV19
ASSPRTGGRTEAF
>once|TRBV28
ASSFRREASNEKLF
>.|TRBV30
AWSQDYNEQF
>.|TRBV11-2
ASSLGWQGQQY
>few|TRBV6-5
ASSSGQGRKEETQY
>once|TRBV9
ASSVAPGGSSGNTIY
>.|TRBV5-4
ASSFPRAGADEQY
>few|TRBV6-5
ASSRGQFMNTEAF
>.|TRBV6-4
ASSDSSGGAETQY
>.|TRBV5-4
ASSFGDRRGNQPQH
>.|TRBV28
ASSSGAQGLTGELF
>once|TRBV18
ASSPRQLYREDSPLH
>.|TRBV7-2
ASSLGGSSGNTIY
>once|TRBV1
TSSQDGTSGGSSTDTQY
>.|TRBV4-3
ASSQAPAGPYEQY
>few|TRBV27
ASSPGSITEAF
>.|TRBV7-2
ASSPGIGSYNEQF
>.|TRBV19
ASSIGQGARETQY
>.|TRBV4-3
ASSQDGTPSGLLDTQY
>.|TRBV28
ASSLQGTTNEKLF
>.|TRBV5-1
ASSSGQGSYNEQF
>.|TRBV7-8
ASRHVAGYNEQF
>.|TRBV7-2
ASSGRGNQPQH
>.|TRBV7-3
ASSYYPTGPYSGANVLT
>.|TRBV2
ASSDLDTQY
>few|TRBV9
ASARQGQETQY
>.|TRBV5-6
ASSLDGAGGYNEQF
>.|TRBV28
ASSPLRGYAEKLF
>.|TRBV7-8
ASSLVPGTGPGRGYT
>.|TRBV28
ASSLAGYEQY
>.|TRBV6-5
ASRKTGRNSPLH
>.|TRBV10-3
AIRGSAGTDTQY
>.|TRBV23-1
ASSSLPRTERKYTGELF
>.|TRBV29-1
SAQGPPYEQY
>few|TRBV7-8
ASSSQGSNYGYT
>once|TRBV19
ASSGPTGLWGPLH
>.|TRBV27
ASSLSRRGNEKLF
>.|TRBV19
ASSLTGLSNQPQH
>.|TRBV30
AWNEGLYEQY
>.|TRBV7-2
ASSLPTYEQY
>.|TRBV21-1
ASSKGSRLAGAGKTQY
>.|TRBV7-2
ASSLYGRGADTQY
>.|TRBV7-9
ASSLGSSRNEKLF
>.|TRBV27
ASSFGNSPLH
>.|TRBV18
ASSPRGNTEAF
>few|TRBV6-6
ASWAGAVRGYT
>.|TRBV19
ASISGERGYT
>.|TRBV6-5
ASSHRGQGAGELF
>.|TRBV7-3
ASSLLPGFTEAF
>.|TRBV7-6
ASSLAGGVNYEQY